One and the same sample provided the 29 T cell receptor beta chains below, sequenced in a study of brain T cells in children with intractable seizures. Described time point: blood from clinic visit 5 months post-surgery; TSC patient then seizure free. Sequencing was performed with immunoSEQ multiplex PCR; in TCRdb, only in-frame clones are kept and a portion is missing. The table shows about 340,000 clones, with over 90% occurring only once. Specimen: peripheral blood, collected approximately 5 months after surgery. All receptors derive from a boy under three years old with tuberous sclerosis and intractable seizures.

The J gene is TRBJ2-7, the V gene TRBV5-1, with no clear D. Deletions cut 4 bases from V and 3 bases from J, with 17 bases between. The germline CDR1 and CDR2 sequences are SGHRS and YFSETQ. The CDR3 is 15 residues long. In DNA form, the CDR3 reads TGCGCCAGCAGCGAGAGTGGGGTTTCGGGCTACGAGCAGTACTTC. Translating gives CASSESGVSGYEQYF. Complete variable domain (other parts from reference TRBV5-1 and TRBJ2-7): KAGVTQTPRYLIKTRGQQVTLSCSPISGHRSVSWYQQTPGQGLQFLFEYFSETQRNKGNFPGRFSGRQFSNSRSEMNVSTLELGDSALYLCASSESGVSGYEQYFGPGTRLTVT.

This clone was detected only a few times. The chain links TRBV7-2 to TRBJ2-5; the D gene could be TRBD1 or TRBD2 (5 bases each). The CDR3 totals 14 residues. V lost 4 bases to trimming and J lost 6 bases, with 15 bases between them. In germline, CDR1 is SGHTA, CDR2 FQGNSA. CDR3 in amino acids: CASSSDIGAQTQYF. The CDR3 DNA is TGTGCCAGCAGCTCAGATATCGGGGCCCAGACCCAGTACTTC.

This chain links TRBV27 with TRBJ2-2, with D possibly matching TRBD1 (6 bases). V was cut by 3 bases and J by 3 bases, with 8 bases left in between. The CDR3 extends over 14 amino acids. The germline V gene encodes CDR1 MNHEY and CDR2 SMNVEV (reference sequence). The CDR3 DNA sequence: TGTGCCAGCAGTTTGGGGGCGCACACCGGGGAGCTGTTTTTT. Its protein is CASSLGAHTGELFF.

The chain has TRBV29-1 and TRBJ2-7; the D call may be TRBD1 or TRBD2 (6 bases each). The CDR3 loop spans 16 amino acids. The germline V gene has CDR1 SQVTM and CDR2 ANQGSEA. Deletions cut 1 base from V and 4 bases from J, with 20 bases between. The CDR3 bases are TGCAGCGTTGAAGGGGGGCCGGGGGCCAGGGGTTACGAGCAGTACTTC. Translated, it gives CSVEGGPGARGYEQYF.

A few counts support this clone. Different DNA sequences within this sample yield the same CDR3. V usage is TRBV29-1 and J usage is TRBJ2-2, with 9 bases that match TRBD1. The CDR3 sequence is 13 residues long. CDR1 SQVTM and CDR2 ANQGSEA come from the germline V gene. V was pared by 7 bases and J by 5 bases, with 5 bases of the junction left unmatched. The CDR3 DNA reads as TGCAGCGCCCCGGGACAGGGTACCGGGGAGCTGTTTTTT. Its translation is CSAPGQGTGELFF.

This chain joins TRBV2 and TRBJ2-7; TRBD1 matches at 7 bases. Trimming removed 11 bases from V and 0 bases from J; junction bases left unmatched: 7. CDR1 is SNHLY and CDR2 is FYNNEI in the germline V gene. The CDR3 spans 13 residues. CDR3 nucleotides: TGTGCCCACAGGGGAACCCGCTCCTACGAGCAGTACTTC. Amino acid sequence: CAHRGTRSYEQYF.

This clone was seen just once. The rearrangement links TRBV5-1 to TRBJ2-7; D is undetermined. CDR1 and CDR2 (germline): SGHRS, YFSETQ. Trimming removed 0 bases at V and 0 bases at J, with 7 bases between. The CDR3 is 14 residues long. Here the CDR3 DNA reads TGCGCCAGCAGCTTGGTCATTAGCTCCTACGAGCAGTACTTC. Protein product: CASSLVISSYEQYF.

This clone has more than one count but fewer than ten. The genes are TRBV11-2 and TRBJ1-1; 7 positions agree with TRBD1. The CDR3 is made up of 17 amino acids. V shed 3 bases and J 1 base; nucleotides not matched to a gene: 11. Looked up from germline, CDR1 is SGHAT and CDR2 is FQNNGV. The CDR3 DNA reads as TGTGCCAGCAGCTTCCGACAGGGAAGTTTACCGAACACTGAAGCTTTCTTT. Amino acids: CASSFRQGSLPNTEAFF.

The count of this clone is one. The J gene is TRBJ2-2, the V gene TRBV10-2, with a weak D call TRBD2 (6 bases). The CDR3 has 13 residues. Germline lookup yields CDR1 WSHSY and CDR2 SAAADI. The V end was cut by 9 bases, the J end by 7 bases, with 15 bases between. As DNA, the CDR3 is TGCGCCAGTAAGGGAGGCGTAAGCGGGGAGCTGTTTTTT. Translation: CASKGGVSGELFF.

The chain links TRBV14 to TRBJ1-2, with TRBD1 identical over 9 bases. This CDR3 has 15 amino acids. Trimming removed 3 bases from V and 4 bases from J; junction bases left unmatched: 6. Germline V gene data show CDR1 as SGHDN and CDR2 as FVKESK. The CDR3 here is CASSHGTGRSYGYTF. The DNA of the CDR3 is TGTGCCAGCAGCCACGGGACAGGGAGAAGCTATGGCTACACCTTC.

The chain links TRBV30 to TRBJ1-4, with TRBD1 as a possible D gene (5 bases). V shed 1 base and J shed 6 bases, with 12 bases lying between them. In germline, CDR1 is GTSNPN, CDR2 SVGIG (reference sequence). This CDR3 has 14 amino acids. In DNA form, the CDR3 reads TGTGCCTGGAGTGGGTCGGGGACTTATGAAAAACTGTTTTTT. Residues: CAWSGSGTYEKLFF.

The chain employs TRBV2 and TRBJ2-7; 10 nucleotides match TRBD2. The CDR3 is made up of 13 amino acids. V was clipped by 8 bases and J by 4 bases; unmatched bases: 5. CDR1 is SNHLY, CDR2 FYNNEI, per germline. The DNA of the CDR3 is TGTGCCAGCCTAGCGGGAGTCGTTTACGAGCAGTACTTC. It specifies CASLAGVVYEQYF.

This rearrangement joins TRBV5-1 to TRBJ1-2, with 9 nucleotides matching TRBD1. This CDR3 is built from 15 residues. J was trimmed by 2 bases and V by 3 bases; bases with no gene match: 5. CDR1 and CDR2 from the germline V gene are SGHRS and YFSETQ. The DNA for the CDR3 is TGCGCCAGCAGCTCTACAGGGGGCATGAACTATGGCTACACCTTC. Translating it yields CASSSTGGMNYGYTF.

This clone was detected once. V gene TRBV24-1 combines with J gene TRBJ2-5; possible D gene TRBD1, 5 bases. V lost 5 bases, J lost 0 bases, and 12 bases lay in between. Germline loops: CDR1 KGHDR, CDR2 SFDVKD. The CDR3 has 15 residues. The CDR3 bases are TGTGCCACCAGTGCCATGACAGATTACCAAGAGACCCAGTACTTC. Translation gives CATSAMTDYQETQYF.

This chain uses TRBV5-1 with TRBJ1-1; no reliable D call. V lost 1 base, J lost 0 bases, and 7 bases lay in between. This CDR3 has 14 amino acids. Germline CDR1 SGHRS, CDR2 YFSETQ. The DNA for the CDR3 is TGCGCCAGCAGCTTGACAACAATGAACACTGAAGCTTTCTTT. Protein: CASSLTTMNTEAFF.

CDR3 sequence: CASSLWLAAGAEQFF. Here the CDR3 DNA reads TGTGCCAGCAGCTTATGGCTAGCGGCCGGGGCCGAGCAGTTCTTC. This chain connects TRBV7-3 to TRBJ2-1; 7 nucleotides line up with TRBD2. This CDR3 comprises 15 residues. The germline CDR1 and CDR2 sequences are SGHTA and FQGTGA. V lost 2 bases and J lost 10; bases outside the gene matches: 11.

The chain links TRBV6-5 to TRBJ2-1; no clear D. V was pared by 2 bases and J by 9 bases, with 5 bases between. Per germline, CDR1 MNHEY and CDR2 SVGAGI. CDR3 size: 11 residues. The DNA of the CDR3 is TGTGCCAGCAGTTACGCGGCTGAGCAGTTCTTC. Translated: CASSYAAEQFF.

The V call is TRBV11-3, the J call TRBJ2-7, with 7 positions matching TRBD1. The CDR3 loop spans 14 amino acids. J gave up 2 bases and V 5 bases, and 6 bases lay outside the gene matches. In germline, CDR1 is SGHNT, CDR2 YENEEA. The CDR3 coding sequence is TGTGCCAGCAGCCGAAGGACAGGTACCTACGAGCAGTACTTC. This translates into CASSRRTGTYEQYF.

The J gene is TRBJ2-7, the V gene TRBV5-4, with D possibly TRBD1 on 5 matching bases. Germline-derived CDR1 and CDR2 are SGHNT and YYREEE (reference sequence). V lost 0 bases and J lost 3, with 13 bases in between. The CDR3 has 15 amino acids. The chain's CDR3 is CASSLVLGLGYEQYF. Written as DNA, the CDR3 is TGTGCCAGCAGCTTGGTCCTGGGGCTCGGCTACGAGCAGTACTTC.

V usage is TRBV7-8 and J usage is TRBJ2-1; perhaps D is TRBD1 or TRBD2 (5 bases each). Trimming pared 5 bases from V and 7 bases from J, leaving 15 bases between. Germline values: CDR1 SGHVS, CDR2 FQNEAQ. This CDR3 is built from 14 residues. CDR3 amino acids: CASSPALEGNEQFF. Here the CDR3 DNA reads TGTGCCAGCAGCCCAGCCCTCGAGGGGAATGAGCAGTTCTTC.

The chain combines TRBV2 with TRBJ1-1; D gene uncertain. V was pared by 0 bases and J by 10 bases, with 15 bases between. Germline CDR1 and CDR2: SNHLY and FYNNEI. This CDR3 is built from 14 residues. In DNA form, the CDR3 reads TGTGCCAGCAGTGAAGCCCCTTTCGAAGGGAGAGCTTTCTTT. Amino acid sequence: CASSEAPFEGRAFF.

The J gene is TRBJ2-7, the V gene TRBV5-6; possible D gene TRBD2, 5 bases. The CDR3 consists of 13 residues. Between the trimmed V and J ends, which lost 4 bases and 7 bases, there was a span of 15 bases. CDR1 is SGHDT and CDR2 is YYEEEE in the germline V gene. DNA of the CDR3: TGTGCCAGCAGCCAGCCCAGGCCGGGGGAGCAGTACTTC. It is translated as CASSQPRPGEQYF. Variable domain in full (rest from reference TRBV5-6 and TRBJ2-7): DAGVTQSPTHLIKTRGQQVTLRCSPKSGHDTVSWYQQALGQGPQFIFQYYEEEERQRGNFPDRFSGHQFPNYSSELNVNALLLGDSALYLCASSQPRPGEQYFGPGTRLTVT.

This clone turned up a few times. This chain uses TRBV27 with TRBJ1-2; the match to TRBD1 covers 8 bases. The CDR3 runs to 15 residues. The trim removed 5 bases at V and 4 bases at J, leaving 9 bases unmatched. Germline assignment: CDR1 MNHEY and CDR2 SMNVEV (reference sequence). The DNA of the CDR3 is TGTGCCAGCAGTCTTGGGACAGGATTTTCCTATGGCTACACCTTC. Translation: CASSLGTGFSYGYTF.

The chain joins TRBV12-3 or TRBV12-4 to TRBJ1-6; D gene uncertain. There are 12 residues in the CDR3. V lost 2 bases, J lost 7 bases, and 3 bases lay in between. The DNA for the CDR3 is TGTGCCAGCAGTTTAAACAATTCACCCCTCCACTTT. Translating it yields CASSLNNSPLHF.

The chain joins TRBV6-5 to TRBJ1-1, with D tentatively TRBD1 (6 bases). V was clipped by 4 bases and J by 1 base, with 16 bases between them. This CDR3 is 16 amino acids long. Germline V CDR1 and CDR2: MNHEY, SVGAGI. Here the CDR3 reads CASSLGRGLGNTEAFF. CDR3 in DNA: TGTGCCAGCAGTTTAGGCAGGGGCTTAGGGAACACTGAAGCTTTCTTT.

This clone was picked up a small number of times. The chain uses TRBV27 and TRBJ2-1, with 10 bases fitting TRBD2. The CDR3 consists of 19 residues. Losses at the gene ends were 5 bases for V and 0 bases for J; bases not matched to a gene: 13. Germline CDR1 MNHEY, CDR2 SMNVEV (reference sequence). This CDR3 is CASSGLGSGGPYSYNEQFF. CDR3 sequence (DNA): TGTGCCAGCAGTGGGCTTGGTAGCGGGGGGCCCTACTCCTACAATGAGCAGTTCTTC.

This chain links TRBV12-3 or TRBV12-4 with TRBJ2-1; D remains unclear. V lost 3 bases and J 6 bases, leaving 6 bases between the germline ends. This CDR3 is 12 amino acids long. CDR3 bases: TGTGCCAGCAGTTTGGACCTCAATGAGCAGTTCTTC. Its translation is CASSLDLNEQFF.

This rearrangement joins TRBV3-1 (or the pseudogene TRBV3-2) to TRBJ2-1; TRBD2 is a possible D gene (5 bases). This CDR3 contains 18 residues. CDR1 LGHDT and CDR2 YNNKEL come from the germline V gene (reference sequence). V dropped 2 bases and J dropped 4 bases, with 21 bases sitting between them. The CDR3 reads CASSQNPTLGRGYNEQFF. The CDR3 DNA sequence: TGTGCCAGCAGCCAAAACCCTACTCTTGGACGGGGATACAATGAGCAGTTCTTC.

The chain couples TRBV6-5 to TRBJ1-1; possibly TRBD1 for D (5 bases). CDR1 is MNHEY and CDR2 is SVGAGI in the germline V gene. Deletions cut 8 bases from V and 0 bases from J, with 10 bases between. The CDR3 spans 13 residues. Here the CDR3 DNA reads TGTGCCAGCGGGGCAGAACTGAACACTGAAGCTTTCTTT. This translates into CASGAELNTEAFF.